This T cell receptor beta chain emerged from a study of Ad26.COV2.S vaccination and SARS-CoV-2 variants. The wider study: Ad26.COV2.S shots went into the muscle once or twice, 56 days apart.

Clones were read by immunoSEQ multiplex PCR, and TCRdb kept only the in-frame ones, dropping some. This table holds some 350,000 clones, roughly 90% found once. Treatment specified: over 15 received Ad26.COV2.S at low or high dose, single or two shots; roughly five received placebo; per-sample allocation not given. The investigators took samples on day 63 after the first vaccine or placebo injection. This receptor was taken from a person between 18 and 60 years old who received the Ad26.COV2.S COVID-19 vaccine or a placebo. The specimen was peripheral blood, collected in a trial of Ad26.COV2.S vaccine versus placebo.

The CDR3 sequence is CSVFGRQGAYEQYF. CDR3 sequence (DNA): TGCAGCGTTTTTGGCCGACAGGGGGCTTACGAGCAGTACTTC. The chain carries TRBV29-1 and TRBJ2-7; TRBD1 agrees at 10 bases. Germline V lookup: CDR1 SQVTM, CDR2 ANQGSEA. The length of the CDR3 is 14 residues. The trim removed 5 bases at V and 4 bases at J, leaving 8 bases unmatched.